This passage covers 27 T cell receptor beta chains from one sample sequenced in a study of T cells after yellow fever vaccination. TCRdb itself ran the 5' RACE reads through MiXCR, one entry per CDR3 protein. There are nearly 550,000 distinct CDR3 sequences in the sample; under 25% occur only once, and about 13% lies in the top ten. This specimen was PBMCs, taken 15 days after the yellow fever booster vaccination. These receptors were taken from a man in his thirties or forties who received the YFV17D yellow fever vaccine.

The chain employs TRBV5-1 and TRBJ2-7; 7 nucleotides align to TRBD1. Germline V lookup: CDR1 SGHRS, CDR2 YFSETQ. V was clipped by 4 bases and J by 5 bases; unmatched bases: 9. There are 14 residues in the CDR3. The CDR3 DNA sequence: TGCGCCAGCAGCCCTATCCTTGACAGGGACGAGCAGTACTTC. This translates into CASSPILDRDEQYF.

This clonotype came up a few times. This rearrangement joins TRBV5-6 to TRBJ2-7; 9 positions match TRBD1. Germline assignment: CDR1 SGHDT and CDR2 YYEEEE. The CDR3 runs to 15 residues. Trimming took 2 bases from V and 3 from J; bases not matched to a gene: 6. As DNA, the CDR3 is TGTGCCAGCAGCTTCTACCTGGGACAGGGCTACGAGCAGTACTTC. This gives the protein CASSFYLGQGYEQYF.

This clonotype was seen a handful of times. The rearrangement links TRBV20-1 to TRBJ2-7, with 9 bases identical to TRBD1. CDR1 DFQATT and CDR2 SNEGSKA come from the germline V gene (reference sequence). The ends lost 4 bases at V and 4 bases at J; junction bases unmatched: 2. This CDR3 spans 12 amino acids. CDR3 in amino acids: CSAMDRGYEQYF. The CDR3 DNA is TGCAGTGCTATGGACAGGGGTTACGAGCAGTACTTC.

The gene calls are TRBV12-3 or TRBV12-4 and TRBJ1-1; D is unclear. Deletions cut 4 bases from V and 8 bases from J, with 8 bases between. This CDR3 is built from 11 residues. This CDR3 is CASSSRVEAFF. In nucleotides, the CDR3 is TGTGCCAGCAGTTCCAGAGTAGAAGCTTTCTTT.

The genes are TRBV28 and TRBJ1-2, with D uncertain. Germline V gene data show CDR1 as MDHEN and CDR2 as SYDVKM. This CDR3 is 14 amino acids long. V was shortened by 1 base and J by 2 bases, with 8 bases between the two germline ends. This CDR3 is CASSLSVQNYGYTF. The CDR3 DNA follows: TGTGCCAGCAGTTTATCCGTACAGAACTATGGCTACACCTTC.

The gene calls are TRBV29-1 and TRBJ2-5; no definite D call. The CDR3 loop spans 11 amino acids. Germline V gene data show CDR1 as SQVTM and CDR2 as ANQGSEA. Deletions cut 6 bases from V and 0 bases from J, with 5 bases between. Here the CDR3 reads CSVTDQETQYF. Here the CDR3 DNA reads TGCAGCGTGACGGACCAAGAGACCCAGTACTTC.

CDR3 nucleotides: TGCAGCTCGGGGCGGGCGCAGGGCTTGGAGCTGTTTTTT. This sequence encodes CSSGRAQGLELFF. The J gene is TRBJ2-2, the V gene TRBV20-1, with D perhaps matching TRBD1 or TRBD2 (5 bases each). This CDR3 region has 13 residues. The germline V gene has CDR1 DFQATT and CDR2 SNEGSKA (reference sequence).

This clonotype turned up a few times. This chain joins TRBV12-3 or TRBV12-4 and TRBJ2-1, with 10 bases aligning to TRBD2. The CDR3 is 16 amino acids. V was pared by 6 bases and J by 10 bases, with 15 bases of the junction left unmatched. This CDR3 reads CASRVLAGAPITEQFF. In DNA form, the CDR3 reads TGTGCCAGCAGGGTCCTAGCGGGAGCCCCCATTACGGAGCAGTTCTTC.

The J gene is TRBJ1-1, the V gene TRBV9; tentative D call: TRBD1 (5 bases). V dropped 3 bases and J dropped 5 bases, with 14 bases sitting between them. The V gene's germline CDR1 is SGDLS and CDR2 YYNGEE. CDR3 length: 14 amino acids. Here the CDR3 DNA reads TGTGCCAGCAGCGCCGAGTGGGGGGATACTGAAGCTTTCTTT. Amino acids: CASSAEWGDTEAFF.

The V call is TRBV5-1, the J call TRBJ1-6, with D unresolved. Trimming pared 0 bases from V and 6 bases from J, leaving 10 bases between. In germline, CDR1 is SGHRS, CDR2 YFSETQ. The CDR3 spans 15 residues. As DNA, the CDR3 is TGCGCCAGCAGCTTGGATTTGAACCGTAATTCACCCCTCCACTTT. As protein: CASSLDLNRNSPLHF.

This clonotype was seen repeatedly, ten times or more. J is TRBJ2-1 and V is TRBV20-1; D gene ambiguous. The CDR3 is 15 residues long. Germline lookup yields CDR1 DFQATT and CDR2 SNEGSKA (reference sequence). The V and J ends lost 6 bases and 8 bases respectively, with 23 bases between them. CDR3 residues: CSADSPVYAWDEQFF. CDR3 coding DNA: TGCAGTGCAGATAGTCCAGTTTACGCCTGGGATGAGCAGTTCTTC.

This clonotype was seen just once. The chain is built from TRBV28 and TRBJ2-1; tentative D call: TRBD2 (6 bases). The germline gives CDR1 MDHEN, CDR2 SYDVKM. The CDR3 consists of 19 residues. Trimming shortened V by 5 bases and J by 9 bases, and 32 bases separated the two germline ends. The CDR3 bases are TGTGCCAGCAGTATGACGACTACGGGACTCAATAGGGGCATTCGTGAGCAGTTCTTC. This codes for CASSMTTTGLNRGIREQFF.

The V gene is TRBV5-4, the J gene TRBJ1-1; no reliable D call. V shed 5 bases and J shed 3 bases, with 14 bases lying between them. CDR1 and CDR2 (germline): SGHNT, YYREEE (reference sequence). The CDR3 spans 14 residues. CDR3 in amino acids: CASRSEIGYTEAFF. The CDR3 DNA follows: TGTGCCAGCAGGTCTGAGATTGGATACACTGAAGCTTTCTTT.

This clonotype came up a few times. CDR3 in DNA: TGTGCCAGCAGCTTAGCCGGCCCGAGGAACACTGAAGCTTTCTTT. Its translation: CASSLAGPRNTEAFF. V gene TRBV7-2 combines with J gene TRBJ1-1; no reliable D call. This CDR3 spans 15 amino acids. Germline V CDR1 and CDR2: SGHTA, FQGNSA. The V end was cut by 0 bases, the J end by 1 base, with 9 bases between.

The CDR3 nucleotides are TGCAGCGTTGAAGCGGGGGCAGGCGGCACTGAAGCTTTCTTT. This translates into CSVEAGAGGTEAFF. This chain links TRBV29-1 with TRBJ1-1; tentative D call: TRBD1 (6 bases). CDR3 length: 14 residues. The V end was cut by 1 base, the J end by 4 bases, with 13 bases between. Germline lookup yields CDR1 SQVTM and CDR2 ANQGSEA.

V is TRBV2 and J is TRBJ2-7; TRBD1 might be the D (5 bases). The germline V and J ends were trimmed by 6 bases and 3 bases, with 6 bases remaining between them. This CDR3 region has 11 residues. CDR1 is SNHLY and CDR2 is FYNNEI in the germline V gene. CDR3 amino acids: CASRGHYEQYF. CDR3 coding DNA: TGTGCCAGCAGAGGACACTACGAGCAGTACTTC.

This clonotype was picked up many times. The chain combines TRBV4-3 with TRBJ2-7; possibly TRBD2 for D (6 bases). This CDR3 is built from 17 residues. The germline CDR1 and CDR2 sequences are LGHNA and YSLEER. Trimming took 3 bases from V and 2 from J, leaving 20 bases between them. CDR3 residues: CASSQLAPSSSTYEQYF. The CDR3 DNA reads TGCGCCAGCAGCCAGCTAGCGCCCTCAAGTTCCACCTACGAGCAGTACTTC.

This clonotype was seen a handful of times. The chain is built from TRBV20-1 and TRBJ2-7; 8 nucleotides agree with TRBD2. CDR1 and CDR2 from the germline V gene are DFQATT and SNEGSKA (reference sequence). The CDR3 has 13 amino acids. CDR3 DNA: TGCAGCGCACTAGCGGAGTTAACCTACGAGCAGTACTTC. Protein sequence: CSALAELTYEQYF.

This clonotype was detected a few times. Here the CDR3 DNA reads TGCAGCGCCGAAGATGGGATAAGCTTCACCGGGGAGCTGTTTTTT. This codes for CSAEDGISFTGELFF. V gene TRBV29-1 combines with J gene TRBJ2-2; no clear D. The CDR3 consists of 15 residues. The germline CDR1 and CDR2 sequences are SQVTM and ANQGSEA. V lost 7 bases to trimming and J lost 4 bases, with 19 bases between them.

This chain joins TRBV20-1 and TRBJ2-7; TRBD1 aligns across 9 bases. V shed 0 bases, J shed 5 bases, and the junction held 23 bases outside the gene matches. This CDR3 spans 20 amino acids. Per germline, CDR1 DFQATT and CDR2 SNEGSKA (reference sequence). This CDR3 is CSARDFRTGEISARFHEQYF. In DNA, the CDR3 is TGCAGTGCTAGAGATTTCCGGACAGGGGAAATTTCGGCTCGATTCCACGAGCAGTACTTC.

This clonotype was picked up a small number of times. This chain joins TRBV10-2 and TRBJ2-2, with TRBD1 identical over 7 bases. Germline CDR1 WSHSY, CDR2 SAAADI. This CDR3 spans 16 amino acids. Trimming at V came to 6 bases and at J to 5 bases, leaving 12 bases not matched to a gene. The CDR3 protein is CASRSTGASLTGELFF. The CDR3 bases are TGCGCCAGCAGATCCACAGGGGCCTCTTTGACCGGGGAGCTGTTTTTT.

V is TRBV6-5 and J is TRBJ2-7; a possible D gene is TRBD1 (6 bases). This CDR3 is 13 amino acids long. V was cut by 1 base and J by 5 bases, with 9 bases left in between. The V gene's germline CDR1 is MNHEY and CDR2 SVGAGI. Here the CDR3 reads CASSYLGADEQYF. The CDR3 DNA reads TGTGCCAGCAGTTACTTGGGGGCCGACGAGCAGTACTTC.

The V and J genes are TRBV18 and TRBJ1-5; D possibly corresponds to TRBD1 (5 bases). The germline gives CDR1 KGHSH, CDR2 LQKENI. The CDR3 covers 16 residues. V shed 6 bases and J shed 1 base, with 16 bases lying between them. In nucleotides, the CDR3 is TGTGCCAGCTCCCCCCAGCATGCAGGGAGCAATCAGCCCCAGCATTTT. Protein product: CASSPQHAGSNQPQHF.

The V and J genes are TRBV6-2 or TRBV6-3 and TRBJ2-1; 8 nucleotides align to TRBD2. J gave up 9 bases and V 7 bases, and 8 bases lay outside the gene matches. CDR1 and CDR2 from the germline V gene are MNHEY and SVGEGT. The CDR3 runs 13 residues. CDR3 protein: CASTPLAVGEQFF. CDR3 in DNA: TGTGCCAGCACCCCACTAGCGGTTGGTGAGCAGTTCTTC.

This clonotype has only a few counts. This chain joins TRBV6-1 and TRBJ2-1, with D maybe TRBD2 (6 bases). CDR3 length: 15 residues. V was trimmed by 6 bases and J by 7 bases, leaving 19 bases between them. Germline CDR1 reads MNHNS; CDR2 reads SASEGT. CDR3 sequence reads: CASRDPSVSVNEQFF. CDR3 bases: TGTGCCAGCAGGGACCCTAGCGTATCCGTAAATGAGCAGTTCTTC.

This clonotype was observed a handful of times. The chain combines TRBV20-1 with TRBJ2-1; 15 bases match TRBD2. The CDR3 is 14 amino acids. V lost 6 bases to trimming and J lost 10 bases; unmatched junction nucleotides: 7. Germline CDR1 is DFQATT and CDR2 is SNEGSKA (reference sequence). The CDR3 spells CSARGLAGGDEQFF. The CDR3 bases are TGCAGTGCGAGGGGACTAGCGGGAGGAGACGAGCAGTTCTTC.

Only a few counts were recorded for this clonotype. CDR3 amino acids: CASLAGGITDTQYF. DNA of the CDR3: TGCGCCAGTTTGGCGGGAGGGATCACAGATACGCAGTATTTT. The chain uses TRBV5-1 and TRBJ2-3; 9 bases match TRBD2. The CDR3 extends over 14 amino acids. Germline V gene data show CDR1 as SGHRS and CDR2 as YFSETQ. J was trimmed by 2 bases and V by 8 bases; bases with no gene match: 6.